The entry that follows covers one TCR beta chain sequence. The antigen is not known. This record belongs to a study of T-cell memory formation after mild COVID-19. In the study overall: The study found TCR clusters largely donor specific. Whole-study findings and limits: Proof of SARS-CoV-2 specificity was absent for the second-wave clones that crested on day 37. Balance between CD4 and CD8 was seen in clones contracting day 15 to 85, and a CD4+ lean was seen in later expanders.

Constant-segment primers and 5'RACE yielded cDNA libraries for TCR alpha and TCR beta, each carrying sample barcodes and UMIs. Each CDR3 protein gets one entry after TCRdb re-called the 5' RACE reads with MiXCR. The data show approximately 400,000 distinct CDR3 sequences, 18% seen once. V was pared by 3 bases and J by 5 bases, with 7 bases between. Germline CDR1 and CDR2: SGHTA and FQGNSA. CDR3 size: 13 residues. The chain is built from TRBV7-2 and TRBJ1-4; D not certain. The sample comprised PBMCs or a T cell subset sorted from them (not recorded which). The sequence was collected from a man between 18 and 29 years old who had mild COVID-19 (a few samples of this study predate the infection). Cell type and time point are not known. CDR3 DNA sequence: TGTGCCAGCAGCTTCGGCCCCAATGAAAAACTGTTTTTT. Translating gives CASSFGPNEKLFF. Full variable domain (outside the CDR3, taken from reference TRBV7-2 and TRBJ1-4): GAGVSQSPSNKVTEKGKDVELRCDPISGHTALYWYRQSLGQGLEFLIYFQGNSAPDKSGLPSDRFSAERTGGSVSTLTIQRTQQEDSAVYLCASSFGPNEKLFFGSGTQLSVL.